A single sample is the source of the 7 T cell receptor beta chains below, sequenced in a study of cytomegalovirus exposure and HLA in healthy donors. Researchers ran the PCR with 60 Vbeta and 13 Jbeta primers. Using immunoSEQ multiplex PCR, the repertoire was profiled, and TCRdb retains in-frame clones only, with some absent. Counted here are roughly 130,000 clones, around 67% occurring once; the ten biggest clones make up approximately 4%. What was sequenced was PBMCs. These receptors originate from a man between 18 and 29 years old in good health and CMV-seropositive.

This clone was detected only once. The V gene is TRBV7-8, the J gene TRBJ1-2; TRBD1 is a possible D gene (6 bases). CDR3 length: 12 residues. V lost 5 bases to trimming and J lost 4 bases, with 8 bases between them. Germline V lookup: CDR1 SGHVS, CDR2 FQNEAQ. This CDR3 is CASSPDSYGYTF. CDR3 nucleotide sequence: TGTGCCAGCAGCCCGGACAGCTATGGCTACACCTTC.

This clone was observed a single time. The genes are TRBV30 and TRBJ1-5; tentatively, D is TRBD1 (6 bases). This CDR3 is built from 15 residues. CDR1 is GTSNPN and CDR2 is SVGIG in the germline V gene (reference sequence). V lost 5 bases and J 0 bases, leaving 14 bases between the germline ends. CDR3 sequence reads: CAWAVGGPSNQPQHF. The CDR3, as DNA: TGTGCCTGGGCCGTTGGGGGCCCTAGCAATCAGCCCCAGCATTTT.

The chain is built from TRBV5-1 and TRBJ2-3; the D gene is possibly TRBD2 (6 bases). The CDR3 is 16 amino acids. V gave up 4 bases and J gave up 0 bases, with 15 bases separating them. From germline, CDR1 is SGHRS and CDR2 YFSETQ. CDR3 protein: CASSAAGTTSTDTQYF. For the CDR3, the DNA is TGCGCCAGCAGCGCCGCGGGAACCACTAGCACAGATACGCAGTATTTT.

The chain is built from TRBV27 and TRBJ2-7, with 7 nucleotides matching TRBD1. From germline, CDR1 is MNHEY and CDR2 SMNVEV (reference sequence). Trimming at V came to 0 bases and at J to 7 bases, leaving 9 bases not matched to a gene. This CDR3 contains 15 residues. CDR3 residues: CASSLSGTVSVEQYF. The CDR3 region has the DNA TGTGCCAGCAGTTTATCCGGGACAGTGAGCGTGGAGCAGTACTTC.

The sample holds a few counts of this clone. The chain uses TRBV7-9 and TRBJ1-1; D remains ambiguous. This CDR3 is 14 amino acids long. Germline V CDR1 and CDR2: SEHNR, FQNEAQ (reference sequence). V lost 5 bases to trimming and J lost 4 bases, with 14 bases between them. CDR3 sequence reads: CASSDFLGSTEAFF. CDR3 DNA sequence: TGTGCCAGCAGCGACTTCTTGGGGAGCACTGAAGCTTTCTTT.

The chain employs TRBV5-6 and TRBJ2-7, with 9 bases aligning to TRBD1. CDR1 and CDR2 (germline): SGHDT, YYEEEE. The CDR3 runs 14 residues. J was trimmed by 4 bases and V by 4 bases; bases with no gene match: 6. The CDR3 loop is CASSRLGQGYEQYF. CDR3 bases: TGTGCCAGCAGCCGACTGGGACAGGGATACGAGCAGTACTTC.

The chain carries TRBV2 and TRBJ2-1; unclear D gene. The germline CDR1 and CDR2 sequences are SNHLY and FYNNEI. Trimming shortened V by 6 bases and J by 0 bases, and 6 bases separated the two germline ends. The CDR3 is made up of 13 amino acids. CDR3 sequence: CASRVSSYNEQFF. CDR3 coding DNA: TGTGCCAGCAGGGTCAGCTCCTACAATGAGCAGTTCTTC.